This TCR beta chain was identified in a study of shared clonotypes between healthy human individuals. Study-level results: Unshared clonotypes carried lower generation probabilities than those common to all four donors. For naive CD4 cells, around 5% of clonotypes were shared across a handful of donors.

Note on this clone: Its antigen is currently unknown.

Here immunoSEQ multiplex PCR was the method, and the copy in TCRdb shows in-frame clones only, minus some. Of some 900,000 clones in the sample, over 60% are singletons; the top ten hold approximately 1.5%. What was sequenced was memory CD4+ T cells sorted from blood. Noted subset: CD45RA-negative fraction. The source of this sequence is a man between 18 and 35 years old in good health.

The CDR3 DNA is TGTGCCAGCGCGAACAGGGGTGGATACGAGCAGTACTTC. It translates to CASANRGGYEQYF. The genes are TRBV19 and TRBJ2-7, with 7 bases matching TRBD1. Germline V gene lookup returns CDR1 LNHDA and CDR2 SQIVND (reference sequence). V trimming: 9 bases; J trimming: 4 bases; junction bases outside the gene matches: 9. CDR3 length equals 13 residues.